Following are 16 T cell receptor beta chains from one sample sequenced in a study of identical twins. TCRdb re-analysed the 5' RACE reads in MiXCR, keeping a single row per CDR3 protein. The profile shows approximately 470,000 distinct CDR3 sequences, approximately 15% of them singletons. This sample also belongs to another study, concerning yellow fever vaccine responses in identical twins.

The sequenced material came from CD4+ T cells sorted from blood. These TCRs come from a woman aged 18-29 years in good health.

The genes are TRBV5-4 and TRBJ2-1, with D tentatively TRBD1 (6 bases). This CDR3 comprises 15 residues. Trimming pared 2 bases from V and 3 bases from J, leaving 12 bases between. Germline CDR1 SGHNT, CDR2 YYREEE (reference sequence). The CDR3 here is CASSLSGTNYNEQFF. The CDR3 coding sequence is TGTGCCAGCAGCTTATCCGGGACAAACTACAATGAGCAGTTCTTC.

This clonotype was picked up a small number of times. This chain connects TRBV5-1 to TRBJ1-4, with D possibly matching TRBD1 (6 bases). Germline CDR1 reads SGHRS; CDR2 reads YFSETQ. The V and J ends lost 2 bases and 0 bases respectively, with 17 bases between them. The CDR3 runs to 18 residues. The CDR3 loop is CASSFASGGFATNEKLFF. The CDR3 bases are TGCGCCAGCAGCTTTGCATCGGGGGGCTTCGCAACTAATGAAAAACTGTTTTTT. Full variable domain (rest looked up from reference TRBV5-1 and TRBJ1-4): KAGVTQTPRYLIKTRGQQVTLSCSPISGHRSVSWYQQTPGQGLQFLFEYFSETQRNKGNFPGRFSGRQFSNSRSEMNVSTLELGDSALYLCASSFASGGFATNEKLFFGSGTQLSVL.

This clonotype appeared a few times. The chain is built from TRBV6-2 or TRBV6-3 and TRBJ2-7, with 8 bases that match TRBD2. V shed 2 bases and J 1 base; nucleotides not matched to a gene: 7. The CDR3 is 16 residues long. Per the germline V gene, CDR1 is MNHEY and CDR2 is SVGEGT. CDR3 loop: CASSYLFAGGSYEQYF. The CDR3 region has the DNA TGTGCCAGCAGTTACCTGTTTGCGGGAGGTTCCTACGAGCAGTACTTC.

V gene TRBV28 combines with J gene TRBJ2-3; TRBD1 might be the D (6 bases). CDR1 MDHEN and CDR2 SYDVKM come from the germline V gene. Trimming shortened V by 6 bases and J by 1 base, and 14 bases separated the two germline ends. This CDR3 is 15 amino acids long. The CDR3 DNA reads TGTGCCAGCAGGATAGGGGGTCCGGGCACAGATACGCAGTATTTT. Translating gives CASRIGGPGTDTQYF.

J is TRBJ2-1 and V is TRBV11-2, with D hard to call. Deletions cut 8 bases from V and 8 bases from J, with 10 bases between. This CDR3 has 11 amino acids. CDR1 is SGHAT and CDR2 is FQNNGV in the germline V gene. The CDR3 bases are TGTGCCAGCTCCGCTTGGGATGAGCAGTTCTTC. It translates to CASSAWDEQFF.

This clonotype has just a few counts. The gene calls are TRBV2 and TRBJ2-7; 7 nucleotides match TRBD1. Germline V lookup: CDR1 SNHLY, CDR2 FYNNEI. The CDR3 is 15 amino acids. The trim removed 4 bases at V and 0 bases at J, leaving 6 bases unmatched. The CDR3 DNA reads as TGTGCCAGCAGTGTTCGGGACAGAAGCTCCTACGAGCAGTACTTC. Amino acid sequence: CASSVRDRSSYEQYF.

This clonotype occurred a few times. This chain links TRBV3-1 with TRBJ2-4; TRBD1 aligns across 7 bases. The germline V gene has CDR1 LGHDT and CDR2 YNNKEL (reference sequence). After removal of 4 bases from V and 1 base from J, the junction contained 4 bases not matched to a gene. The CDR3 extends over 15 amino acids. The CDR3 DNA sequence: TGTGCCAGCAGCCGACAGGGTGAGGCCAAAAACATTCAGTACTTC. Residues: CASSRQGEAKNIQYF.

The chain is built from TRBV3-1 and TRBJ2-1, with 11 bases identical to TRBD2. Germline lookup yields CDR1 LGHDT and CDR2 YNNKEL (reference sequence). CDR3 size: 19 residues. V was clipped by 4 bases and J by 9 bases; unmatched bases: 20. CDR3 in amino acids: CASSLFIKGTSGKSGEQFF. In nucleotides, the CDR3 is TGTGCCAGCAGCCTATTCATCAAGGGGACTAGCGGCAAGAGCGGTGAGCAGTTCTTC.

This clonotype occurred a few times. This chain connects TRBV12-5 to TRBJ1-3; the D gene is possibly TRBD1 (5 bases). CDR1 is LGHNT and CDR2 is FRNRAP in the germline V gene. V was clipped by 0 bases and J by 3 bases, with 12 bases between them. This CDR3 comprises 16 residues. The DNA of the CDR3 is TGTGCTAGTGGTTTGGTTTCAGAGGGACTTGGAAACACCATATATTTT. Its translation: CASGLVSEGLGNTIYF.

This clonotype occurred a few times. V usage is TRBV9 and J usage is TRBJ1-1; 9 positions agree with TRBD1. The CDR3 is made up of 14 amino acids. The ends lost 3 bases at V and 1 base at J; junction bases unmatched: 1. Germline values: CDR1 SGDLS, CDR2 YYNGEE. The CDR3 loop is CASSGDRANTEAFF. CDR3 in DNA: TGTGCCAGCAGCGGGGACAGGGCGAACACTGAAGCTTTCTTT.

As regards this clonotype: One end of the junction does not line up with germline, which may come from a read error. The chain has TRBV20-1 and TRBJ2-1; 14 bases fit TRBD2. Germline V gene lookup returns CDR1 DFQATT and CDR2 SNEGSKA (reference sequence). The CDR3 length is 12 residues. In DNA, the CDR3 is TGCAGTGGGAGGACTAGCGGGAGGACCTTGGACTGG. Translation: CSGRTSGRTLDW.

The chain couples TRBV14 to TRBJ2-2; 10 nucleotides line up with TRBD2. Germline trimming cut 0 bases from V and 2 bases from J; bases unmatched to any gene: 9. This CDR3 is built from 19 residues. Germline values: CDR1 SGHDN, CDR2 FVKESK. The CDR3 DNA reads as TGTGCCAGCAGCCAAGAAAGTCCTAGCGGGAGAGCAAACACCGGGGAGCTGTTTTTT. It codes for CASSQESPSGRANTGELFF. Filled out from reference TRBV14 and TRBJ2-2, the complete variable domain reads EAGVTQFPSHSVIEKGQTVTLRCDPISGHDNLYWYRRVMGKEIKFLLHFVKESKQDESGMPNNRFLAERTGGTYSTLKVQPAELEDSGVYFCASSQESPSGRANTGELFFGEGSRLTVL.

V and J are TRBV6-6 and TRBJ1-2; 9 bases agree with TRBD1. Trimming took 6 bases from V and 8 from J; bases not matched to a gene: 4. Germline V lookup: CDR1 MNHNY, CDR2 SVGAGI (reference sequence). CDR3 length: 12 residues. CDR3 amino acids: CASSRTGEGYTF. As DNA, the CDR3 is TGTGCCAGCAGCCGGACAGGGGAAGGCTACACCTTC.

The chain couples TRBV6-2 or TRBV6-3 to TRBJ2-1; weak D call: TRBD1 (7 bases). The CDR3 runs to 14 residues. Germline loops: CDR1 MNHEY, CDR2 SVGEGT. V was cut by 2 bases and J by 9 bases, with 14 bases left in between. This CDR3 reads CASSYPGGSSEQFF. The CDR3 DNA sequence: TGTGCCAGCAGTTACCCAGGGGGGTCGAGTGAGCAGTTCTTC.

This clonotype was detected only a few times. The chain is built from TRBV5-1 and TRBJ1-4; TRBD1 is a possible D gene (6 bases). CDR1 is SGHRS and CDR2 is YFSETQ in the germline V gene. CDR3 length: 13 residues. The ends were cut back, 0 bases at V and 10 bases at J, with 10 bases in the middle. CDR3 coding DNA: TGCGCCAGCAGCTTGGAAAAAGGGGGAAAACTGTTTTTT. It encodes CASSLEKGGKLFF. Filled out from reference TRBV5-1 and TRBJ1-4, the complete variable domain reads KAGVTQTPRYLIKTRGQQVTLSCSPISGHRSVSWYQQTPGQGLQFLFEYFSETQRNKGNFPGRFSGRQFSNSRSEMNVSTLELGDSALYLCASSLEKGGKLFFGSGTQLSVL.

DNA for the CDR3: TGTGCCAGCAGTCAAGTGGGAGGCCCTGGGGCCAACGTCCTGACTTTC. Translating gives CASSQVGGPGANVLTF. This rearrangement joins TRBV5-5 to TRBJ2-6, with D possibly being TRBD2 (6 bases). V was pared by 5 bases and J by 2 bases, with 14 bases between. The CDR3 consists of 16 residues. Germline CDR1 SGHKS, CDR2 YYEKEE (reference sequence).